This section outlines one T cell receptor beta chain sequence together with its context. Its antigen is as yet unknown. Sequencing used immunoSEQ multiplex PCR; TCRdb keeps in-frame clones, though not all of them. The top ten clones hold around 2.8% of a sample with around 88,000 clones, about nine tenths of them seen once. This sample is drawn from a study of T cell responses to AZD1222 COVID-19 vaccine. Study-wide findings and caveats: Repertoire samples came only from after the peak T cell response. Donors, mostly white British, included more females; clonal diversity was possibly underestimated. Spike regions recognized by vaccine-associated CD4 TCRs spanned the protein, led by 160-218 and 743-854. Just a handful of AZD1222 recipients tested seropositive at baseline.

Trimming at V came to 3 bases and at J to 10 bases, leaving 2 bases not matched to a gene. CDR3 size: 12 residues. CDR1 is SEHNR, CDR2 FQNEAQ, per germline (reference sequence). The TCR was taken from an adult in good health. The V and J genes are TRBV7-9 and TRBJ2-2; TRBD1 aligns across 7 bases. The input for sequencing was peripheral blood, taken on day 0 of MenACWY control vaccination. CDR3 region: CASSFGTEELFF. The CDR3 DNA follows: TGTGCCAGCAGCTTTGGGACAGAGGAGCTGTTTTTT.